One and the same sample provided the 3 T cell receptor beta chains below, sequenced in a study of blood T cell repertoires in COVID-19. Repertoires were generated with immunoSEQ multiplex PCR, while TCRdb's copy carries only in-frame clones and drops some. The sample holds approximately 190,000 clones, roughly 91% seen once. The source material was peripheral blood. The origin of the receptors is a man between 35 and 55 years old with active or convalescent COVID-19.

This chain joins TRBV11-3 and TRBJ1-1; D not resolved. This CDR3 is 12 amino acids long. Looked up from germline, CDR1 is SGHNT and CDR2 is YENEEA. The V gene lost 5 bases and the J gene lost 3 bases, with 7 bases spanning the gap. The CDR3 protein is CASSPDYTEAFF. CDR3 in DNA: TGTGCCAGCAGCCCAGACTACACTGAAGCTTTCTTT.

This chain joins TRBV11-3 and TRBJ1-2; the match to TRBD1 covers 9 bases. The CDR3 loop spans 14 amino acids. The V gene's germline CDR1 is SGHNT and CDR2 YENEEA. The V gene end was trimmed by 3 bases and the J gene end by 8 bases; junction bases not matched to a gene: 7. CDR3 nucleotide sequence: TGTGCCAGCAGCTTTAAACAGGGGGCGCGCGGCTACACCTTC. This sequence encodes CASSFKQGARGYTF.

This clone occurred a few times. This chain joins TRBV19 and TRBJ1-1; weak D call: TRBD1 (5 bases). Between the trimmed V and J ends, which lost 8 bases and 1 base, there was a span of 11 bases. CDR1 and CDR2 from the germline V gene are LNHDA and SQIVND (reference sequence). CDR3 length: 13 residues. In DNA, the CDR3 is TGTGCCAGTTTCAGGACACAGAACACTGAAGCTTTCTTT. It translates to CASFRTQNTEAFF.